This T cell receptor beta chain was captured by sequencing in a study of T cells in Graves' hyperthyroidism and ophthalmopathy. Amplification of TCR beta CDR3 regions was performed using RNA transcripts as template. Using the HTBI primer set, a first-round RT-PCR was run on the TCR CDR3. TCRdb recomputed calls from the multiplex PCR reads with MiXCR, one row per CDR3 protein. The sample holds around 490,000 distinct CDR3 sequences; roughly 21% are singletons and the top ten take roughly 47%. This clonotype was detected only a few times. The CDR3 loop spans 14 amino acids. Trimming pared 7 bases from V and 6 bases from J, leaving 13 bases between.

The clonotype was recovered from a man aged 35-49 years with Graves' ophthalmopathy. Sequencing used blood. The rearrangement links TRBV12-3 or TRBV12-4 to TRBJ1-6, with D possibly being TRBD1 (6 bases). The CDR3: CASNDRFGNSPLHF. The CDR3 DNA is TGTGCCAGCAACGACAGGTTTGGTAATTCACCCCTCCACTTT.